This T cell receptor (beta chain) is from a study of PD-L1 blockade in urothelial cancer. Whole-study context: Each patient had 0 to 3 earlier chemotherapy regimens. The analyses of blood took place 3 weeks (second dose) and 6 weeks after treatment start.

Between 1 and 8 samples, pretreatment and on-treatment, were given by each patient. Produced via immunoSEQ multiplex PCR; TCRdb's table is partial and in-frame only. This table holds some 79,000 clones, 82% found once. CDR1 SGHNT and CDR2 YENEEA come from the germline V gene. Deletions cut 1 base from V and 4 bases from J, with 7 bases between. There are 14 residues in the CDR3. The material was PBMCs, obtained around atezolizumab (anti-PD-L1) treatment. V gene TRBV11-3 combines with J gene TRBJ2-2; D perhaps matches TRBD2 (5 bases). The receptor comes from a man between 65 and 79 years old with urothelial cancer. The CDR3 coding sequence is TGTGCCAGCAGCTTAGCTGGGAGCACCGGGGAGCTGTTTTTT. Translating it yields CASSLAGSTGELFF.